What follows are 14 T cell receptor delta chains derived from one specimen sequenced in a study of γδ T cells in repeated Plasmodium falciparum infection. TCRdb reanalysed the multiplex PCR reads with CATT. The table has approximately 93,000 delta-chain clones, over 0.9% seen once. Flow sorting of PBMC yielded separate Vgamma9/Vdelta2+ and Vdelta2-negative gammadelta T cell populations for bulk repertoire analysis. Sequencing was performed on gamma-delta T cells from blood. Source of these receptors: a pool of human donors (malaria-infected and uninfected, not separated).

This clone occurred a few times. TCRdb's protein, taken from a much larger clone, differs from this DNA's translation at residue 8, likely owing to a read error; the protein displayed comes from the DNA. This chain links TRDV2 with TRDJ1; no clear D gene. The J gene, left out of TCRdb, was set here by checking the DNA against germline. This CDR3 comprises 16 residues. CDR1 GEAIGNYY and CDR2 EKD come from the germline V gene. Between the trimmed V and J ends, which lost 3 bases and 0 bases, there was a span of 16 bases. The CDR3, as DNA: TGTGCCTGTGACCCCCTGGAGGGCGGATACACCGATAAACTCATCTTT. Encoded protein: CACDPLEGGYTDKLIF.

This clone has a count of ten or more. TCRdb attributes to this sequence the protein of a much larger clone, which differs from the DNA translation at residue 10; a read error is likely, and the protein displayed is translated from the DNA. The chain couples TRDV2 to TRDJ1, with TRDD3 matching 8 bases. Germline CDR1 reads GEAIGNYY; CDR2 reads EKD. V shed 0 bases and J 6 bases; nucleotides not matched to a gene: 17. The CDR3 is 18 residues long. CDR3 residues: CACDTGYWGALLTNKLIF. CDR3 sequence (DNA): TGTGCCTGTGACACCGGCTACTGGGGGGCGCTCCTGACCAATAAACTCATCTTT.

This clone was recorded many times. Given a far larger clone just one base away, this is likely a sequencing read error. Other nucleotide sequences in the sample specify the same CDR3. This chain uses TRDV2 with TRDJ1; 8 bases map to TRDD3. Germline CDR1 is GEAIGNYY and CDR2 is EKD. J was trimmed by 0 bases and V by 4 bases; bases with no gene match: 27. The CDR3 length is 22 residues. In DNA form, the CDR3 reads TGTGCCTGTGAACAGATACTGGGGGCATATTGGGGCAGAGGGGCTTACACCGATAAACTCATCTTT. It yields the protein CACEQILGAYWGRGAYTDKLIF.

This clone was found a few times. The translation of this DNA and the TCRdb protein of a much larger clone differ at residue 5, probably owing to a read error; the protein shown here is translated from the DNA. The chain joins TRDV3 to TRDJ1, with TRDD3 matching 11 bases. Since TCRdb gives no J gene, matching the DNA to germline was used here to assign it. The CDR3 has 22 amino acids. CDR1 TVYSNPD and CDR2 GDNSRS come from the germline V gene (reference sequence). V was clipped by 4 bases and J by 0 bases; unmatched bases: 28. The CDR3 sequence: CACKPPIPSYWGIRVDTDKLIF. In nucleotides, the CDR3 is TGTGCCTGCAAACCTCCTATCCCCTCGTACTGGGGGATAAGAGTGGACACCGATAAACTCATCTTT.

This clone appeared a few times. The amino acid sequence in TCRdb belongs to a much larger clone and departs from this DNA's translation at residue 4, likely a sequencing read error; the sequence shown is translated from the DNA. V is TRDV2 and J is TRDJ1, with TRDD3 matching 11 bases. The trim removed 5 bases at V and 2 bases at J, leaving 12 bases unmatched. This CDR3 is built from 17 residues. Per the germline V gene, CDR1 is GEAIGNYY and CDR2 is EKD. The CDR3 here is CACVLVLGDSTTDKLIF. The CDR3 DNA reads TGTGCCTGTGTCCTGGTACTGGGGGATAGCACGACCGATAAACTCATCTTT.

A word on this clone: A read error likely explains why the TCRdb protein, taken from a much larger clone, differs from this DNA's translation at residue 15; the protein shown is translated from the DNA. V and J are TRDV1 and TRDJ1; D perhaps matches TRDD3 (6 bases). Germline V gene data show CDR1 as TSWWSYY and CDR2 as QGS. The length of the CDR3 is 19 residues. CDR3 nucleotides: TGTGCTCTTGGGAACATCCACTGTTACGGGGGGGACTACACCTATAAACTCATCTTT. Protein product: CALGNIHCYGGDYTYKLIF.

This clone has just a few counts. The TCRdb record carries a much larger clone's protein, which differs from this DNA's translation at residue 17; a read error is the likely cause, and the protein listed here is the DNA translation. The chain is built from TRDV2 and TRDJ1; 8 bases agree with TRDD3. CDR1 and CDR2 from the germline V gene are GEAIGNYY and EKD. J gave up 1 base and V 6 bases, and 33 bases lay outside the gene matches. The CDR3 consists of 23 residues. This chain's CDR3 is CACTPPTAFLGWGSSRCTDKLIF. Here the CDR3 DNA reads TGTGCCTGTACCCCTCCGACAGCTTTTCTAGGCTGGGGGAGCTCTCGGTGCACCGATAAACTCATCTTT.

As regards this clone: TCRdb pairs this DNA with a much larger clone's protein that differs at residue 4, likely a read error; the protein shown was translated from the DNA. The V gene is TRDV1, the J gene TRDJ1, with 10 bases lining up with TRDD3. The J gene was missing in TCRdb and was found by matching the end of the DNA to germline. Germline lookup yields CDR1 TSWWSYY and CDR2 QGS. The V gene end was trimmed by 7 bases and the J gene end by 0 bases; junction bases not matched to a gene: 32. The CDR3 runs 24 residues. CDR3 protein: CALAPAGGYWGIHPAGPYTDKLIF. The DNA for the CDR3 is TGTGCTCTTGCTCCCGCCGGGGGTTACTGGGGGATCCATCCGGCCGGGCCGTACACCGATAAACTCATCTTT.

There are many counts of this clone. TCRdb's protein, taken from a much larger clone, differs from this DNA's translation at residue 9, likely owing to a read error; the protein displayed comes from the DNA. This chain uses TRDV1 with TRDJ1; 7 positions match TRDD3. The CDR3 extends over 21 amino acids. J gave up 1 base and V 1 base, and 21 bases lay outside the gene matches. Germline V gene data show CDR1 as TSWWSYY and CDR2 as QGS. The CDR3 here is CALGEPTPVLGTRIGTDKLIF. In DNA form, the CDR3 reads TGTGCTCTTGGGGAACCCACTCCGGTACTGGGGACGCGAATTGGCACCGATAAACTCATCTTT.

This clone has more than one count but fewer than ten. The protein in TCRdb stems from a much larger clone and differs at residue 9 from this DNA's translation, likely a read error; here the protein is translated from the DNA. The J gene is TRDJ1, the V gene TRDV2, with 10 bases matching TRDD3. The J gene was missing in TCRdb and was found by matching the end of the DNA to germline. The CDR3 runs 17 residues. Germline CDR1 and CDR2: GEAIGNYY and EKD. The CDR3 loop reads CAITSHWGMWDTDKLIF. In DNA form, the CDR3 reads TGTGCTATTACTAGTCACTGGGGGATGTGGGACACCGATAAACTCATCTTT.

On this clone itself: TCRdb shows a much larger clone's protein in place of this DNA's translation, and the two differ at residue 7, likely through a read error; the protein shown is translated from the DNA. The CDR3 spells CACDAASPPNTDKLIF. CDR3 sequence (DNA): TGTGCCTGTGACGCGGCCTCCCCCCCCAACACCGATAAACTCATCTTT. The chain employs TRDV2 and TRDJ1, with D unclear. The CDR3 covers 16 residues. CDR1 GEAIGNYY and CDR2 EKD come from the germline V gene. V was clipped by 3 bases and J by 0 bases, with 16 bases between them.

This clone has a handful of counts. A read error likely explains why the TCRdb protein, taken from a much larger clone, differs from this DNA's translation at residue 7; the protein shown is translated from the DNA. This chain connects TRDV2 to TRDJ1; TRDD3 is a possible D gene (5 bases). In the absence of a J gene in TCRdb, the DNA was matched to germline to assign it here. The ends were cut back, 0 bases at V and 1 base at J, with 20 bases in the middle. Germline CDR1 is GEAIGNYY and CDR2 is EKD. CDR3 size: 18 residues. As DNA, the CDR3 is TGTGCCTGTGACACCGGACAGGGGAAGGGTCTGGGCACCGATAAACTCATCTTT. Protein: CACDTGQGKGLGTDKLIF.

A note on this clone: A read error is likely here: a far larger clone is one base away. The same CDR3 arises from other DNA sequences in this sample as well. V usage is TRDV2 and J usage is TRDJ1, with TRDD3 as a possible D gene (5 bases). TCRdb offers no J gene call, so here the DNA was matched to germline to obtain one. The germline gives CDR1 GEAIGNYY, CDR2 EKD. The CDR3 runs to 16 residues. The V and J ends lost 2 bases and 3 bases respectively, with 18 bases between them. In DNA form, the CDR3 reads TGTGCCTGTGACAAGACGGGGGCCGACGGGGCCGATAAACTCATCTTT. It specifies CACDKTGADGADKLIF.

This clone was counted ten times or more. The chain employs TRDV1 and TRDJ2; TRDD3 matches 12 bases. The CDR3 is made up of 18 amino acids. The V and J ends lost 3 bases and 1 base, in that order; junction bases with no gene match: 6. Germline values: CDR1 TSWWSYY, CDR2 QGS. The CDR3 loop reads CALGDNLGDTLLTAQLFF. CDR3 in DNA: TGTGCTCTTGGGGATAACCTGGGGGATACGCTTTTGACAGCACAACTCTTCTTT.